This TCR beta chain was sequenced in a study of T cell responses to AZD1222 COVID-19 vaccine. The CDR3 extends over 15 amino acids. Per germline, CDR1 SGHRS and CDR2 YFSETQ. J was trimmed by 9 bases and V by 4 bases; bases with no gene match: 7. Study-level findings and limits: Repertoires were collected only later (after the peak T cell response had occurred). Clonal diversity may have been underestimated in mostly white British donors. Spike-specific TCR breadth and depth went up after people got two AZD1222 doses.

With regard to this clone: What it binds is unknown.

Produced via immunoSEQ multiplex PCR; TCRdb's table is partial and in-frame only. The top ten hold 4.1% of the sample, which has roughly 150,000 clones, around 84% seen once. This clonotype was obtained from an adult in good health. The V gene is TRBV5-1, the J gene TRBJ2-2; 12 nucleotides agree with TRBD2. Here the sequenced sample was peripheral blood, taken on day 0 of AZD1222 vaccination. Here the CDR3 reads CASSQRLAGARELFF. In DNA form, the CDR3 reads TGCGCCAGCAGCCAACGACTAGCGGGGGCTAGGGAGCTGTTTTTT. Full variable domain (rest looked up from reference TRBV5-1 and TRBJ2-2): KAGVTQTPRYLIKTRGQQVTLSCSPISGHRSVSWYQQTPGQGLQFLFEYFSETQRNKGNFPGRFSGRQFSNSRSEMNVSTLELGDSALYLCASSQRLAGARELFFGEGSRLTVL.